This T cell receptor (beta chain) derives from a study of cytomegalovirus exposure and HLA in healthy donors. Note on this clone: Its antigen is currently unknown.

Both 60 Vbeta primers and 13 Jbeta primers went into the PCR. How the authors handled the data: Counted up in a later analysis, unique TCR beta chains came to approximately 83 million, with around 12 million shared. Generated by immunoSEQ multiplex PCR, the TCRdb table keeps only in-frame clones and is missing some. That table is the source of V, J and clone size, and D and trimming were worked out from the DNA. The table records 110,000 to 150,000 clones, 70% to 80% of them present only once. This CDR3 spans 16 amino acids. From germline, CDR1 is SGHTA and CDR2 FQGNSA. The V segment lost 3 bases and the J segment 8 bases; nucleotides outside the gene matches: 10. Regarding the study as a whole: An analysis was carried out at a later point. It showed that HLA-associated TCR beta chains were more clonally expanded than equally common non-associated chains. Links to common viral pathogens appeared, in a later analysis, for several of the most significant clusters.

The sequenced sample was PBMCs. The V and J genes are TRBV7-2 and TRBJ1-6; 7 positions match TRBD1. This clonotype was sampled from a female donor in good health and CMV-seronegative. The DNA for the CDR3 is TGTGCCAGCAGCTTCACCCAGGGGGTTTCTGATTCACCCCTCCACTTT. Translating it yields CASSFTQGVSDSPLHF. Together with reference TRBV7-2 and TRBJ1-6, the CDR3 gives the full variable domain: GAGVSQSPSNKVTEKGKDVELRCDPISGHTALYWYRQSLGQGLEFLIYFQGNSAPDKSGLPSDRFSAERTGGSVSTLTIQRTQQEDSAVYLCASSFTQGVSDSPLHFGNGTRLTVT.